This is a list of T cell receptor beta chains from one sample in a study of spatial heterogeneity in lung cancer. One entry per CDR3 protein, called by TCRdb with MiXCR from the 5' RACE reads. The repertoire holds 48,000 or so distinct CDR3 sequences, with approximately 5% as singletons. Sequenced material: PBMCs, taken at surgery. Receptors originate from a male donor with early-stage non-small cell lung cancer. Each CDR3 is given with its conserved first and last residue.

v_call cdr3_aa
TRBV7-9 CASSLPPDRVYGYTF
TRBV3-1 CASSQGGSQPQHF
TRBV11-2 CASSRGGATETQYF
TRBV9 CASSVTAPGEQYF
TRBV4-1 CASSQVGFEAAIYGYTF
TRBV27 CASKGGTYNSPLHF
TRBV20-1 CSARDLERSVADTQYF
TRBV10-3 CAITGRDPNTEAFF
TRBV4-2 CASSLVHQETQYF
TRBV5-1 CASSLDNTQYF
TRBV7-9 CASSSQGPGTEAFF